This T cell receptor (beta chain) emerged from a study of T cells in Graves' hyperthyroidism and ophthalmopathy. Findings of the study overall: Also found in blood were most expanded thyroid clonotypes above 0.001.

TCR beta CDR3 region amplification was performed from RNA transcripts. The HTBI primer set drove a first-round RT-PCR of the TCR CDR3. TCRdb independently ran MiXCR on the multiplex PCR reads; one entry per CDR3 protein. This sample has under 300,000 distinct CDR3 sequences; over 20% occur once, and the top ten carry roughly 60%. Concerning this clonotype: Its matching antigen is unknown. A junction end diverges from the germline sequence, so it may reflect a read error.

The CDR3 loop spans 17 amino acids. In germline, CDR1 is KGHDR, CDR2 SFDVKD. The study left out patients who had uncontrolled infection, other autoimmune disease, pregnancy or lactation. PBMCs were obtained from over 8.5 ml fresh peripheral blood. This clonotype was obtained from a man under 40 with Graves' ophthalmopathy. The rearrangement joins TRBV24-1 to TRBJ2-1; TRBD2 matches 10 bases. Specimen: blood. The CDR3 nucleotides read TGTGCCACCAGTGATTTGGCTAGCGGGAGTGTCTACGATGAGCAGTTCTTC. Protein sequence: CATSDLASGSVYDEQFF.